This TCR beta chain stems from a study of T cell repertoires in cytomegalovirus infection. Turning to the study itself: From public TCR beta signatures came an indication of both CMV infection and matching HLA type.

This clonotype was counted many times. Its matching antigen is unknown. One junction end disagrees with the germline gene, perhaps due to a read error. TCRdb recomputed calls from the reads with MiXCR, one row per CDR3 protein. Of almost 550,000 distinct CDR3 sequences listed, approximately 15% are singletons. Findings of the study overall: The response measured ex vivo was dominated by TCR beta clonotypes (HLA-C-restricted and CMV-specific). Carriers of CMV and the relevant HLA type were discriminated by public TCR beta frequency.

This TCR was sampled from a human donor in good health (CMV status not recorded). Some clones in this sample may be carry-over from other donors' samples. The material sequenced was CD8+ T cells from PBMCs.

CDR3: CASSPADSHEQYF. The CDR3 region has the DNA TGTGCTAGCAGCCCCGCCGACAGCCACGAGCAGTACTTC. This chain links TRBV7-7 with TRBJ2-7; tentative D call: TRBD1 (5 bases). CDR3 length: 13 amino acids. Looked up from germline, CDR1 is SSHAT and CDR2 is FNYEAQ (reference sequence).